This entry lists 23 T cell receptor beta chains sequenced from one sample in a study of shared clonotypes between healthy human individuals. Terminally differentiated effector memory CD45RA+ cells were excluded by CCR7 positive selection of CD45RO-negative cells. Produced via immunoSEQ multiplex PCR; TCRdb's table is partial and in-frame only. The sample has millions of clones; less than 95% are singletons. Sequenced input: naive CD8+ T cells sorted from blood. These receptors all come from a man aged 18 to 30 in good health.

V gene TRBV4-3 combines with J gene TRBJ2-2; 7 bases align to TRBD1. The CDR3 is made up of 16 amino acids. The germline V gene encodes CDR1 LGHNA and CDR2 YSLEER. The ends lost 4 bases at V and 1 base at J; junction bases unmatched: 6. As DNA, the CDR3 is TGCGCCAGCAGCCCACTGGGGACAGTGAACACCGGGGAGCTGTTTTTT. Translated: CASSPLGTVNTGELFF.

Regarding this clone: The same CDR3 can be traced to other DNA sequences in this sample. The chain employs TRBV6-5 and TRBJ1-2; no reliable D call. CDR1 MNHEY and CDR2 SVGAGI come from the germline V gene. Between the trimmed V and J ends, which lost 0 bases and 4 bases, there was a span of 9 bases. CDR3 length equals 14 residues. The CDR3 nucleotides are TGTGCCAGCAGTTACTCAGAGGGTAGCTATGGCTACACCTTC. Encoded protein: CASSYSEGSYGYTF.

The V and J genes are TRBV5-6 and TRBJ1-6, with D hard to call. Per the germline V gene, CDR1 is SGHDT and CDR2 is YYEEEE. Trimming shortened V by 0 bases and J by 7 bases, and 8 bases separated the two germline ends. CDR3 length equals 14 residues. This CDR3 reads CASSLVSPNSPLHF. As DNA, the CDR3 is TGTGCCAGCAGCTTGGTATCCCCAAATTCACCCCTCCACTTT.

In regard to this clone: The sample holds other DNA sequences that translate to the same CDR3. The chain links TRBV4-1 to TRBJ2-3; D is unclear. The CDR3 contains 13 residues. The V end lost 1 base, the J end lost 4 bases, and 6 bases lay between the germline ends. Per germline, CDR1 MGHRA and CDR2 YSYEKL. This CDR3 reads CASSQVSADTQYF. The CDR3 DNA follows: TGCGCCAGCAGCCAAGTGTCGGCAGATACGCAGTATTTT.

The chain carries TRBV27 and TRBJ1-5; D call uncertain. Germline V gene sequence: CDR1 MNHEY, CDR2 SMNVEV (reference sequence). The CDR3 consists of 15 residues. The V end lost 0 bases, the J end lost 6 bases, and 12 bases lay between the germline ends. The CDR3 reads CASSLSTPGGQPQHF. CDR3 DNA: TGTGCCAGCAGTTTATCTACTCCGGGCGGTCAGCCCCAGCATTTT.

The chain links TRBV27 to TRBJ2-7; 8 bases map to TRBD1. V lost 5 bases to trimming and J lost 5 bases; unmatched junction nucleotides: 8. The CDR3 contains 14 residues. Germline V lookup: CDR1 MNHEY, CDR2 SMNVEV (reference sequence). The CDR3 DNA follows: TGTGCCAGCAGTCCAATGACAGGGGTCGACGAGCAGTACTTC. Translation gives CASSPMTGVDEQYF.

The chain links TRBV28 to TRBJ1-5; D gene unclear. The CDR3 runs 13 residues. Per germline, CDR1 MDHEN and CDR2 SYDVKM. Trimming pared 4 bases from V and 6 bases from J, leaving 10 bases between. This chain's CDR3 is CASSYPLGQPQHF. In DNA, the CDR3 is TGTGCCAGCAGTTACCCGTTGGGTCAGCCCCAGCATTTT.

The rearrangement joins TRBV27 to TRBJ2-1, with D possibly being TRBD2 (5 bases). The CDR3 sequence is 16 residues long. V lost 3 bases, J lost 6 bases, and 18 bases lay in between. Germline CDR1 is MNHEY and CDR2 is SMNVEV (reference sequence). The DNA of the CDR3 is TGTGCCAGCAGTTTCCCTCCTAGCCTCCCTGTCAATGAGCAGTTCTTC. It encodes CASSFPPSLPVNEQFF.

As concerns this clone: A read error is possible here, since a much larger clone lies one base away. This sample also contains other DNA sequences that code for the same CDR3. The chain combines TRBV7-9 with TRBJ1-5, with no clear D. Germline V gives CDR1 SEHNR, CDR2 FQNEAQ (reference sequence). The CDR3 extends over 12 amino acids. Trimming shortened V by 1 base and J by 6 bases, and 4 bases separated the two germline ends. CDR3 sequence (DNA): TGTGCCAGCAGCTTAGGGACTCAGCCCCAGCATTTT. This gives the protein CASSLGTQPQHF.

The chain combines TRBV6-1 with TRBJ2-7; weak D call: TRBD1 (5 bases). In germline, CDR1 is MNHNS, CDR2 SASEGT. The V gene lost 6 bases and the J gene lost 1 base, with 16 bases spanning the gap. The CDR3 has 15 residues. CDR3 nucleotide sequence: TGTGCCAGCAGCGCCGGACATGGAAAATCCTACGAGCAGTACTTC. Translation: CASSAGHGKSYEQYF.

V usage is TRBV19 and J usage is TRBJ1-4; 8 bases align to TRBD1. The V segment lost 7 bases and the J segment 2 bases; nucleotides outside the gene matches: 6. Per germline, CDR1 LNHDA and CDR2 SQIVND (reference sequence). The CDR3 is 15 residues long. The CDR3 DNA is TGTGCCAGTACTCTGCAGGGGGCGACTAATGAAAAACTGTTTTTT. Translated: CASTLQGATNEKLFF.

CDR3 protein: CAVQYRGEASPLHF. The CDR3 DNA is TGTGCCGTCCAGTACAGGGGGGAAGCGTCACCCCTCCACTTT. The chain recombines TRBV2 with TRBJ1-6; 8 bases match TRBD1. This CDR3 contains 14 residues. CDR1 SNHLY and CDR2 FYNNEI come from the germline V gene. After removal of 11 bases from V and 10 bases from J, the junction contained 13 bases not matched to a gene.

To note about this clone: The same CDR3 arises from other DNA sequences in this sample as well. The chain links TRBV11-2 to TRBJ1-1; tentatively, D is TRBD1 (5 bases). In germline, CDR1 is SGHAT, CDR2 FQNNGV. The CDR3 runs to 14 residues. The V end lost 3 bases, the J end lost 1 base, and 9 bases lay between the germline ends. Here the CDR3 reads CASSLEGANTEAFF. DNA of the CDR3: TGTGCCAGCAGCTTGGAAGGGGCGAACACTGAAGCTTTCTTT.

This chain joins TRBV27 and TRBJ2-3; 11 nucleotides align to TRBD2. The length of the CDR3 is 18 residues. V was pared by 4 bases and J by 3 bases, with 12 bases of the junction left unmatched. CDR1 is MNHEY and CDR2 is SMNVEV in the germline V gene (reference sequence). The CDR3 region has the DNA TGTGCCAGCAGTTCAACCACGGGACTAGCGGTCGGGACAGATACGCAGTATTTT. Amino acids: CASSSTTGLAVGTDTQYF.

The chain has TRBV19 and TRBJ2-1, with 8 bases that match TRBD2. V dropped 4 bases and J dropped 6; count of bases not matched to a gene: 8. The CDR3 length is 15 residues. Germline CDR1 reads LNHDA; CDR2 reads SQIVND (reference sequence). The CDR3 loop reads CASSTHRGGLNEQFF. The CDR3 DNA reads TGTGCCAGTAGTACCCATCGGGGGGGTCTCAATGAGCAGTTCTTC.

J is TRBJ2-1 and V is TRBV7-2; 11 nucleotides match TRBD2. This CDR3 has 15 amino acids. After removal of 2 bases from V and 10 bases from J, the junction contained 7 bases not matched to a gene. Germline CDR1 and CDR2: SGHTA and FQGNSA. The CDR3 DNA is TGTGCCAGCAGCTTATTTCTAGCGGGAGGTTCCGAGCAGTTCTTC. Amino acids: CASSLFLAGGSEQFF.

The chain links TRBV4-1 to TRBJ1-1, with 10 bases that match TRBD1. The J segment lost 0 bases and the V segment lost 1 base, leaving 8 bases of the junction unmatched. The CDR3 sequence is 18 residues long. From germline, CDR1 is MGHRA and CDR2 YSYEKL. This CDR3 is CASSQVSGQGYMNTEAFF. As DNA, the CDR3 is TGCGCCAGCAGCCAAGTCTCGGGACAGGGGTACATGAACACTGAAGCTTTCTTT.

The chain is built from TRBV9 and TRBJ2-3; no clear D. V shed 0 bases and J shed 2 bases, with 10 bases lying between them. Per germline, CDR1 SGDLS and CDR2 YYNGEE. CDR3 size: 15 residues. Written as DNA, the CDR3 is TGTGCCAGCAGCGTAGCTAAGGCCCCCACAGATACGCAGTATTTT. It codes for CASSVAKAPTDTQYF.

The chain is built from TRBV4-1 and TRBJ2-1; 8 bases are shared with TRBD1. Losses at the gene ends were 0 bases for V and 6 bases for J; bases not matched to a gene: 10. The CDR3 is 17 residues long. Germline CDR1 is MGHRA and CDR2 is YSYEKL. This CDR3 reads CASSQEYLGTGSNEQFF. In DNA form, the CDR3 reads TGCGCCAGCAGCCAAGAGTACTTAGGGACAGGATCCAATGAGCAGTTCTTC.

This clone was detected once. The genes are TRBV13 and TRBJ1-1, with TRBD1 identical over 8 bases. Germline CDR1 PRHDT, CDR2 FYEKMQ (reference sequence). Trimming removed 5 bases from V and 5 bases from J; junction bases left unmatched: 10. CDR3 length: 15 residues. The CDR3 loop reads CASSPGGTGKTEAFF. CDR3 in DNA: TGTGCCAGCAGCCCAGGGGGGACAGGTAAGACTGAAGCTTTCTTT.

V and J are TRBV20-1 and TRBJ2-7; TRBD2 is a possible D gene (6 bases). Trimming stripped 6 bases from V and 12 bases from J, with 18 bases between. Germline loops: CDR1 DFQATT, CDR2 SNEGSKA (reference sequence). The CDR3 length is 11 residues. CDR3 coding DNA: TGCAGTGCCACCGAGGCGGGAATAGGGTACTTC. It translates to CSATEAGIGYF.

V usage is TRBV27 and J usage is TRBJ2-3; TRBD2 matches at 8 bases. V shed 1 base, J shed 1 base, and the junction held 10 bases outside the gene matches. Germline assignment: CDR1 MNHEY and CDR2 SMNVEV (reference sequence). The CDR3 consists of 18 residues. The CDR3 region is CASSLFARGGRGTDTQYF. The CDR3 bases are TGTGCCAGCAGTTTATTCGCCCGGGGGGGAAGGGGCACAGATACGCAGTATTTT.

The chain links TRBV5-1 to TRBJ2-7, with 7 bases lining up with TRBD2. Germline V gene sequence: CDR1 SGHRS, CDR2 YFSETQ. This CDR3 is 16 amino acids long. Germline trimming cut 3 bases from V and 2 bases from J; bases unmatched to any gene: 11. The CDR3 here is CASSSPRGSGPYEQYF. The CDR3 region has the DNA TGCGCCAGCAGCTCTCCTAGGGGTAGCGGGCCCTACGAGCAGTACTTC.